Sequencing of this T cell receptor beta chain was carried out in a study of CD8 T cells in ankylosing spondylitis. Preparation of TCR beta libraries was done by quantitative 5'-RACE with molecular barcodes. MiXCR, run by TCRdb on the 5' RACE reads, gives a single entry per CDR3 protein. Among approximately 300,000 distinct CDR3 sequences, roughly 8% were seen once, and the ten largest hold roughly 14%. Overall study results and limits: One TCR beta motif, made up of eight or nine highly homologous variants, appeared characteristic of ankylosing spondylitis blood. Reactive arthritis synovial fluid and blood were previously reported to contain some motif variants.

Per germline, CDR1 SGHNT and CDR2 YENEEA. V lost 4 bases and J 6 bases, leaving 9 bases between the germline ends. The CDR3 covers 13 residues. For this clonotype: Its antigen is still unknown. With a much larger clone just one base away, this may be a read error.

The sample comprised blood, either unsorted or a sorted T cell fraction (not recorded which). This sequence was found in a male donor with ankylosing spondylitis. The rearrangement joins TRBV11-3 to TRBJ2-2, with TRBD1 as a possible D gene (6 bases). CDR3 sequence reads: CASSYTGPGELFF. The CDR3 DNA follows: TGTGCCAGCAGCTATACAGGGCCCGGGGAGCTGTTTTTT.